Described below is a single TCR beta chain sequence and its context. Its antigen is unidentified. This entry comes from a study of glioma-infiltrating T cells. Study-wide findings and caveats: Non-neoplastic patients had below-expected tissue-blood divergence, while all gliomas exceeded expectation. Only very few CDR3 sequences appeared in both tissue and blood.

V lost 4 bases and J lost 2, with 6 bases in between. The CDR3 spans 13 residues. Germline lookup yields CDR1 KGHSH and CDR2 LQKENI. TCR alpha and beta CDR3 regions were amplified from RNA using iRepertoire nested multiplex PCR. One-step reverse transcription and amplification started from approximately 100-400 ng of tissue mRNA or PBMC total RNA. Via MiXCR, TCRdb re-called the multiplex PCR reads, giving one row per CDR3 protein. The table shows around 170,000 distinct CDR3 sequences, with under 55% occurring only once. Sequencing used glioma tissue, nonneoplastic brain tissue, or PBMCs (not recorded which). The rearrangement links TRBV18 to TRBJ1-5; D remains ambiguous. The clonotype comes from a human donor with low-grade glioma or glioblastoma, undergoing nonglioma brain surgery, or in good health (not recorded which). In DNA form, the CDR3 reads TGTGCCAGCTCACTCAACCGCAATCAGCCCCAGCATTTT. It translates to CASSLNRNQPQHF.